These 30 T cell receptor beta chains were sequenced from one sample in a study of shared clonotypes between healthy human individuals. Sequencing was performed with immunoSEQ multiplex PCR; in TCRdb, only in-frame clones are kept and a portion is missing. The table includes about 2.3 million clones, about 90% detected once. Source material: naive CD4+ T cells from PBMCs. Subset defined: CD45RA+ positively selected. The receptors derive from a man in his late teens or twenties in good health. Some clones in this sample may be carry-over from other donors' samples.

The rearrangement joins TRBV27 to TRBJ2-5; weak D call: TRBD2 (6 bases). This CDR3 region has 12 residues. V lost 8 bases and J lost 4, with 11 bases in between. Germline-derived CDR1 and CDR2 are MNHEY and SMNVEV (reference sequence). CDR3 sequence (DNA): TGTGCCAGCCAGACTAGAGGAGAGACCCAGTACTTC. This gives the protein CASQTRGETQYF.

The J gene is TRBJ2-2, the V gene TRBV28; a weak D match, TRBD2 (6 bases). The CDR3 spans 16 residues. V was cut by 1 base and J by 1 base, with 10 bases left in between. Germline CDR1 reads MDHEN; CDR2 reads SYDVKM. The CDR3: CASSLFPGENTGELFF. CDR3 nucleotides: TGTGCCAGCAGTTTATTTCCGGGAGAGAACACCGGGGAGCTGTTTTTT.

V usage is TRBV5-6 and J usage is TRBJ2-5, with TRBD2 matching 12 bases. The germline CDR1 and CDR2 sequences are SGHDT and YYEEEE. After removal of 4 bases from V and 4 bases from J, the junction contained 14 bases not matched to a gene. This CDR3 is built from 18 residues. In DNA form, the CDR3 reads TGTGCCAGCAGCCTTGGGGAAAGGACTAGCGGGATTACAGAGACCCAGTACTTC. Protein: CASSLGERTSGITETQYF.

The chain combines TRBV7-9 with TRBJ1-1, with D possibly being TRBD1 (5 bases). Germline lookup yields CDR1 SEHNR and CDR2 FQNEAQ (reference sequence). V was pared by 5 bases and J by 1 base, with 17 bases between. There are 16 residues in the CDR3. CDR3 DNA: TGTGCCAGCAGCAGTTCGATCGGGCAGGGGAACACTGAAGCTTTCTTT. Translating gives CASSSSIGQGNTEAFF.

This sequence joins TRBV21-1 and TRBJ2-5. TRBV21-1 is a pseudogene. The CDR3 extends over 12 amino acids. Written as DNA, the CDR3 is TGTGCCAGCAGCTGGGGGAGAGAGACCCAGTACTTC. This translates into CASSWGRETQYF.

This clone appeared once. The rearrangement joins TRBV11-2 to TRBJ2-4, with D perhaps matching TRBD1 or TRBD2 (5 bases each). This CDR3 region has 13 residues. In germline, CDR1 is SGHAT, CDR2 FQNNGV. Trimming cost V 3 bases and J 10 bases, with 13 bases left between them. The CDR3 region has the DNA TGTGCCAGCAGCTTCACAGGAGAGGGTATTCAGTACTTC. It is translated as CASSFTGEGIQYF.

The DNA of the CDR3 is TGTGCCATCAGTGAGTCAGACAGGGAAGCTGAAGCTTTCTTT. This codes for CAISESDREAEAFF. This chain links TRBV10-3 with TRBJ1-1, with 7 bases matching TRBD1. The CDR3 sequence is 14 residues long. Per germline, CDR1 ENHRY and CDR2 SYGVKD. After removal of 0 bases from V and 6 bases from J, the junction contained 4 bases not matched to a gene.

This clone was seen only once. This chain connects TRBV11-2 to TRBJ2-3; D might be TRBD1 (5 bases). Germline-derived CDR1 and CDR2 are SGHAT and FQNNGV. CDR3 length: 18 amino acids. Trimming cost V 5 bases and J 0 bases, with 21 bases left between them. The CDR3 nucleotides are TGTGCCAGCAGCCCATATCCACCGACAGTTTATAGCACAGATACGCAGTATTTT. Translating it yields CASSPYPPTVYSTDTQYF.

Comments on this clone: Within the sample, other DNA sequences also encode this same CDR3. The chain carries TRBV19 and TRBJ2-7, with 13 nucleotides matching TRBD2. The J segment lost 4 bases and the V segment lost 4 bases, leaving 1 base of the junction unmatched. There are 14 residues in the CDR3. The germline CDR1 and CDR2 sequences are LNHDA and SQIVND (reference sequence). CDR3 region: CASSRLAGGYEQYF. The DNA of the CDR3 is TGTGCCAGTAGTAGACTAGCGGGGGGATACGAGCAGTACTTC. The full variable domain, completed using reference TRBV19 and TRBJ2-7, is DGGITQSPKYLFRKEGQNVTLSCEQNLNHDAMYWYRQDPGQGLRLIYYSQIVNDFQKGDIAEGYSVSREKKESFPLTVTSAQKNPTAFYLCASSRLAGGYEQYFGPGTRLTVT.

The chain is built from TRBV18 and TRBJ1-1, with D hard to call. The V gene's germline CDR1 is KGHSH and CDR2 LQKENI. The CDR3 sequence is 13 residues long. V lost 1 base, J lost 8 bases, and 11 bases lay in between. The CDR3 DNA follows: TGTGCCAGCTCACCACGTCAACCCTGGGAAGCTTTCTTT. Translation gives CASSPRQPWEAFF. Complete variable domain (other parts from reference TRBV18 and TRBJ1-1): NAGVMQNPRHLVRRRGQEARLRCSPMKGHSHVYWYRQLPEEGLKFMVYLQKENIIDESGMPKERFSAEFPKEGPSILRIQQVVRGDSAAYFCASSPRQPWEAFFGQGTRLTVV.

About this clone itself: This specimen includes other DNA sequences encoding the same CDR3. The CDR3 nucleotides are TGTGCCAGCAGCCCCGGACAGGGGTCCTACAATGAGCAGTTCTTC. Encoded protein: CASSPGQGSYNEQFF. This rearrangement joins TRBV5-4 to TRBJ2-1; the match to TRBD1 covers 9 bases. The CDR3 extends over 15 amino acids. V lost 4 bases to trimming and J lost 1 base; unmatched junction nucleotides: 3. The germline V gene encodes CDR1 SGHNT and CDR2 YYREEE (reference sequence). The full variable domain, rest sourced from reference TRBV5-4 and TRBJ2-1, is ETGVTQSPTHLIKTRGQQVTLRCSSQSGHNTVSWYQQALGQGPQFIFQYYREEENGRGNFPPRFSGLQFPNYSSELNVNALELDDSALYLCASSPGQGSYNEQFFGPGTRLTVL.

In DNA, the CDR3 is TGTGCCAGCAGTTTGGCACAGGTCTCACTGAACACTGAAGCTTTCTTT. It specifies CASSLAQVSLNTEAFF. The genes are TRBV28 and TRBJ1-1; a weak D match, TRBD1 (5 bases). CDR1 is MDHEN and CDR2 is SYDVKM in the germline V gene. Trimming took off 3 bases at V and 0 bases at J, with 14 bases between the two ends. CDR3 size: 16 residues.

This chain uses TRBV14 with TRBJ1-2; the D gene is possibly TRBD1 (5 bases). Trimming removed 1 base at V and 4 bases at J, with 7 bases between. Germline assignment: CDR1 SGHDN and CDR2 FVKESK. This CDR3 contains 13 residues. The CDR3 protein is CASSQGQLYGYTF. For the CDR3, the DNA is TGTGCCAGCAGCCAAGGACAGCTCTATGGCTACACCTTC.

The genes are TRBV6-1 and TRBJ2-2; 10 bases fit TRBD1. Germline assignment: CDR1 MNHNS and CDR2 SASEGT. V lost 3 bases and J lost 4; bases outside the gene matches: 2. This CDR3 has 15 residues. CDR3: CASSETGGFTGELFF. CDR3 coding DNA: TGTGCCAGCAGTGAGACAGGGGGCTTCACCGGGGAGCTGTTTTTT.

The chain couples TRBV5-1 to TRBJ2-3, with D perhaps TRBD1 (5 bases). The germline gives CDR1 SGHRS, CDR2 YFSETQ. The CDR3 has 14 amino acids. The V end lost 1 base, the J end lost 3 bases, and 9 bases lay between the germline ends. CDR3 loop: CASSLTRETDTQYF. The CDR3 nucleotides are TGCGCCAGCAGCTTGACCAGGGAAACAGATACGCAGTATTTT.

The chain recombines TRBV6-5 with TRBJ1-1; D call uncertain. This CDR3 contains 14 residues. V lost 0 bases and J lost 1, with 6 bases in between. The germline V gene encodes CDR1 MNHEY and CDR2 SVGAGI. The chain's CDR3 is CASSYSRSNTEAFF. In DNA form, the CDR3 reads TGTGCCAGCAGTTACTCTCGCTCGAACACTGAAGCTTTCTTT.

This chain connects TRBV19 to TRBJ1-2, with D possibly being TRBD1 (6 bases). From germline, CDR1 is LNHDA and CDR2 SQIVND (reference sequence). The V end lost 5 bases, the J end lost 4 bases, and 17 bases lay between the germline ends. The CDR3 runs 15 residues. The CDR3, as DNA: TGTGCCAGTAGTCCCTCGGGGGGGCTTGGCTATGGCTACACCTTC. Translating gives CASSPSGGLGYGYTF.

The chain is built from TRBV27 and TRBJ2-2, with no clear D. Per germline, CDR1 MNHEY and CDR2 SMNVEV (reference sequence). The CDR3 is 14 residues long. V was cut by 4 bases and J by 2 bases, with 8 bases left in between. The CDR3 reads CASSYRSNTGELFF. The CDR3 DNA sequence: TGTGCCAGCAGTTATAGATCAAACACCGGGGAGCTGTTTTTT.

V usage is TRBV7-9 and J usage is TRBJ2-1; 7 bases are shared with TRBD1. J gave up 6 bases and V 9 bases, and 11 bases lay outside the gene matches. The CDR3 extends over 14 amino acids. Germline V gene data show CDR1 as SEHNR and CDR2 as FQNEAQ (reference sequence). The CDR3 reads CASHPGQKGNEQFF. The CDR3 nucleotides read TGTGCCAGTCACCCGGGACAGAAGGGCAATGAGCAGTTCTTC.

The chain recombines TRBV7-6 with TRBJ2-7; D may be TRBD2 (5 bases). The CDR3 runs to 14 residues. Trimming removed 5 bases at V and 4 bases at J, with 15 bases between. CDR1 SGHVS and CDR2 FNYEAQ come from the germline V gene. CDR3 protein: CASSHYERGYEQYF. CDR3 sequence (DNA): TGTGCCAGCAGCCATTATGAGAGAGGGTACGAGCAGTACTTC.

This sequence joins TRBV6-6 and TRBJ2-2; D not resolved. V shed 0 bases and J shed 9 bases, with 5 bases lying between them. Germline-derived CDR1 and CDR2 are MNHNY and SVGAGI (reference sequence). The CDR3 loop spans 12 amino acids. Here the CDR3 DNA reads TGTGCCAGCAGTTACTCGACCCGGGAGCTGTTTTTT. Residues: CASSYSTRELFF.

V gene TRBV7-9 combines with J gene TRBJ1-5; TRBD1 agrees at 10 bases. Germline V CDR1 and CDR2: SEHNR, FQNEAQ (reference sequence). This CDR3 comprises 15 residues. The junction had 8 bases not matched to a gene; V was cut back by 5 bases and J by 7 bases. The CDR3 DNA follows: TGTGCCAGCAGCCCCGGGACAGGGGAACGACAGCCCCAGCATTTT. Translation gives CASSPGTGERQPQHF.

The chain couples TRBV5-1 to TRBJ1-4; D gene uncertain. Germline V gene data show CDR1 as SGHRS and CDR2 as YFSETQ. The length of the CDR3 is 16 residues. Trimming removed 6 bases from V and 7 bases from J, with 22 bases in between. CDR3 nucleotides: TGCGCCAGCAAAAAGGCTCCGGTCGGCCACGGTGAAAAACTGTTTTTT. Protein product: CASKKAPVGHGEKLFF.

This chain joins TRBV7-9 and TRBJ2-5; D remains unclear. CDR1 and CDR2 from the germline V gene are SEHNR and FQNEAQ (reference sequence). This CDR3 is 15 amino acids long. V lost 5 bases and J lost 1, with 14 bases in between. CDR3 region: CASSRRLQAQETQYF. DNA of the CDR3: TGTGCCAGCAGCCGTCGGCTGCAAGCCCAAGAGACCCAGTACTTC.

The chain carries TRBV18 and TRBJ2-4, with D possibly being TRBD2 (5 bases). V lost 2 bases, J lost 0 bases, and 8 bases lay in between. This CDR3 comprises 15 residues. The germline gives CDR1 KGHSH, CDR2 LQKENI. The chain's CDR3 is CASSPGGGAKNIQYF. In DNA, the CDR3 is TGTGCCAGCTCACCAGGAGGTGGAGCCAAAAACATTCAGTACTTC.

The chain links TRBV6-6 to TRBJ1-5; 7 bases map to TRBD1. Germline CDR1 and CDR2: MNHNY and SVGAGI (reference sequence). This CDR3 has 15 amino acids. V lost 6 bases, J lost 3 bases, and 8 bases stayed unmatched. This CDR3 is CASSYPQGNNQPQHF. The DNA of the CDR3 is TGTGCCAGCAGCTACCCACAGGGGAACAATCAGCCCCAGCATTTT.

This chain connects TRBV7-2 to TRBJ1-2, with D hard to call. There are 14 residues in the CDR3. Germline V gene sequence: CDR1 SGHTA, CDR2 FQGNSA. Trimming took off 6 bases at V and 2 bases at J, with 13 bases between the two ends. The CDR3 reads CASSPPGRNYGYTF. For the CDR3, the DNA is TGTGCCAGCAGTCCTCCGGGAAGAAACTATGGCTACACCTTC.

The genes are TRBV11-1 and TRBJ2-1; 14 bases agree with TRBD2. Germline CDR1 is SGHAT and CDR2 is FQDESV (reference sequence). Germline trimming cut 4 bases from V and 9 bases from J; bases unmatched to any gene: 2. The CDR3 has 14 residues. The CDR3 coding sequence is TGTGCCAGCAGCTCGGGACTAGCGGGAGTTGAGCAGTTCTTC. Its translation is CASSSGLAGVEQFF.

CDR3 in amino acids: CASSRMTGGDSPLHF. The DNA of the CDR3 is TGCGCCAGCAGCCGCATGACAGGGGGCGATTCACCCCTCCACTTT. The chain carries TRBV4-1 and TRBJ1-6, with TRBD1 matching over 10 bases. Germline lookup yields CDR1 MGHRA and CDR2 YSYEKL. The CDR3 is 15 amino acids. Trimming removed 4 bases from V and 8 bases from J; junction bases left unmatched: 5.

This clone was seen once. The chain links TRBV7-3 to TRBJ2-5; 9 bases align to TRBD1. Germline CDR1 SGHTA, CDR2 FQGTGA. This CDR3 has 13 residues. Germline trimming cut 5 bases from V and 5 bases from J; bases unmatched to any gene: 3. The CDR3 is CASSKGQGETQYF. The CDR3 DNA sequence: TGTGCCAGCAGCAAGGGACAGGGCGAGACCCAGTACTTC.